The 27 T cell receptor beta chains below all came from one sample that was sequenced in a study of T cells expressing NK-cell markers. TCRdb re-called the 5' RACE reads; every CDR3 protein appears as one record, without DNA. This listing includes 500,000 or so distinct CDR3 sequences. Specimen: blood T cells: a sorted CD56 or NKG2C T cell subset, CD4+ or CD8+ T cells, or bulk PBMC T cells (not recorded which). The receptors here all came from a man younger than 35 in good health.

This chain connects TRBV7-2 to TRBJ2-5; TCRdb lists TRBD2, though no DNA is available to test this call. The CDR3 runs to 16 residues. The germline CDR1 and CDR2 sequences are SGHTA and FQGNSA. CDR3 in amino acids: CASSLGGGERGKTQYF.

The V and J genes are TRBV28 and TRBJ2-5; TCRdb's D call of TRBD2 is untestable without DNA. The V gene's germline CDR1 is MDHEN and CDR2 SYDVKM. There are 16 residues in the CDR3. The CDR3 is CASSRPASGQGGTQYF.

The rearrangement uses TRBV20-1 and TRBJ2-1; checking the TCRdb D call of TRBD1 is not possible without DNA. The CDR3 runs 14 residues. CDR1 and CDR2 (germline): DFQATT, SNEGSKA (reference sequence). This chain's CDR3 is CGILRPGQNNEQFF.

This rearrangement joins TRBV20-1 to TRBJ2-3; TCRdb calls TRBD2, which cannot be checked without DNA. CDR3 length equals 13 residues. Germline lookup yields CDR1 DFQATT and CDR2 SNEGSKA (reference sequence). CDR3 sequence reads: CSAVVAGVDTQYF.

The gene calls are TRBV7-8 and TRBJ2-3; the D gene TCRdb calls, TRBD1, cannot be checked with no DNA. Germline V gene sequence: CDR1 SGHVS, CDR2 FQNEAQ. This CDR3 is built from 14 residues. Here the CDR3 reads CASGHRGGEDTQYF.

The gene calls are TRBV27 and TRBJ2-5. CDR3 size: 15 residues. CDR1 MNHEY and CDR2 SMNVEV come from the germline V gene (reference sequence). This CDR3 is CASSLSATDQETQYF.

The chain joins TRBV25-1 to TRBJ1-6. CDR3 length: 12 amino acids. Looked up from germline, CDR1 is MGHDK and CDR2 is SYGVNS. The CDR3 region is CASSTPDSPLHF.

The chain joins TRBV5-5 to TRBJ2-6; checking the TCRdb D call of TRBD1 is not possible without DNA. Germline V gene sequence: CDR1 SGHKS, CDR2 YYEKEE (reference sequence). The CDR3 covers 16 residues. CDR3: CASSLEGAHGANVLTF.

The chain employs TRBV29-1 and TRBJ2-5; with no DNA, the TCRdb D assignment of TRBD2 cannot be verified. Germline CDR1 reads SQVTM; CDR2 reads ANQGSEA. This CDR3 contains 13 residues. The CDR3 loop is CSVEGRAIETQYF.

The rearrangement joins TRBV20-1 to TRBJ1-5; the TCRdb D gene call, TRBD1, has no DNA to confirm it. Looked up from germline, CDR1 is DFQATT and CDR2 is SNEGSKA (reference sequence). The CDR3 consists of 15 residues. Here the CDR3 reads CSASQQGAGNQPQHF.

The rearrangement joins TRBV12-5 to TRBJ1-2; TCRdb reports TRBD1, a call that lacks DNA to check it against. Germline CDR1 and CDR2: LGHNT and FRNRAP. The CDR3 length is 14 residues. The CDR3 spells CASGLGQGADGYTF.

This chain uses TRBV6-1 with TRBJ1-5; as DNA is missing, the TRBD1 call by TCRdb cannot be tested. The CDR3 contains 15 residues. The germline V gene has CDR1 MNHNS and CDR2 SASEGT. The CDR3 here is CASREPGQNNQPQHF.

This rearrangement joins TRBV4-1 to TRBJ1-6; checking the TCRdb D call of TRBD1 is not possible without DNA. The CDR3 length is 13 residues. Germline-derived CDR1 and CDR2 are MGHRA and YSYEKL. The CDR3 reads CASSQETGIPLHF.

The rearrangement uses TRBV12-3 or TRBV12-4 and TRBJ2-7; TCRdb outputs TRBD1, but without DNA this stays unchecked. The CDR3 runs 17 residues. The CDR3 protein is CASSFKSGGSVHYEQYF.

The V and J genes are TRBV7-6 and TRBJ2-5; TCRdb designates TRBD2, a call that cannot be tested without DNA. CDR1 and CDR2 from the germline V gene are SGHVS and FNYEAQ. The CDR3 contains 14 residues. The CDR3 reads CASIGTSGQETQYF.

V and J are TRBV7-9 and TRBJ2-3; TCRdb's D call, TRBD2, is unchecked because there is no DNA. The germline gives CDR1 SEHNR, CDR2 FQNEAQ (reference sequence). The CDR3 is 14 amino acids. CDR3 sequence reads: CASASTSSSDTQYF.

The V call is TRBV29-1, the J call TRBJ1-1; the D gene TCRdb calls, TRBD1, cannot be checked with no DNA. The CDR3 consists of 13 residues. Per germline, CDR1 SQVTM and CDR2 ANQGSEA. CDR3 residues: CSADGDRNTEAFF.

The V gene is TRBV7-9, the J gene TRBJ2-3; TCRdb selects TRBD2, and the lack of DNA leaves this call unchecked. This CDR3 region has 15 residues. The germline V gene encodes CDR1 SEHNR and CDR2 FQNEAQ (reference sequence). The CDR3 spells CASSEAAGVTDTQYF.

This chain joins TRBV12-3 or TRBV12-4 and TRBJ1-6; there is no DNA to check the TCRdb D call of TRBD1. This CDR3 comprises 15 residues. CDR3 residues: CASSGDRAYNSPLHF.

The chain recombines TRBV12-3 or TRBV12-4 with TRBJ2-3. The CDR3 loop spans 14 amino acids. The CDR3 loop is CASSLALAPDTQYF.

V and J are TRBV6-2 or TRBV6-3 and TRBJ2-5; the D call from TCRdb, TRBD1, cannot be confirmed without DNA. In germline, CDR1 is MNHEY, CDR2 SVGEGT. This CDR3 is 16 amino acids long. Here the CDR3 reads CASQQGTKIRRETQYF.

The CDR3: CATTIGTSGAHNEQFF. This rearrangement joins TRBV12-3 or TRBV12-4 to TRBJ2-1; there is no DNA to check the TCRdb D call of TRBD2. The CDR3 sequence is 16 residues long.

The gene calls are TRBV14 and TRBJ2-1; as DNA is missing, the TRBD1 call by TCRdb cannot be tested. The length of the CDR3 is 15 residues. In germline, CDR1 is SGHDN, CDR2 FVKESK. The CDR3 here is CASSPTGGTYNEQFF.

The CDR3 protein is CAISEGGTGSYEQYF. The gene calls are TRBV10-3 and TRBJ2-7; as DNA is missing, the TRBD1 call by TCRdb cannot be tested. CDR3 length: 15 residues. Germline-derived CDR1 and CDR2 are ENHRY and SYGVKD.

The chain uses TRBV5-6 and TRBJ1-3. This CDR3 has 14 amino acids. CDR1 SGHDT and CDR2 YYEEEE come from the germline V gene. CDR3 protein: CASSLLVAGNTIYF. Full variable domain (outside the CDR3, taken from reference TRBV5-6 and TRBJ1-3): DAGVTQSPTHLIKTRGQQVTLRCSPKSGHDTVSWYQQALGQGPQFIFQYYEEEERQRGNFPDRFSGHQFPNYSSELNVNALLLGDSALYLCASSLLVAGNTIYFGEGSWLTVV.

The CDR3 is CASRQVGSGELFF. V usage is TRBV4-3 and J usage is TRBJ2-2. This CDR3 comprises 13 residues. CDR1 is LGHNA and CDR2 is YSLEER in the germline V gene.

The rearrangement uses TRBV20-1 and TRBJ2-5; TCRdb picks TRBD2, but there is no DNA to check that call. The CDR3 sequence is 14 residues long. Germline V lookup: CDR1 DFQATT, CDR2 SNEGSKA (reference sequence). CDR3 in amino acids: CSARGTSSQETQYF.